This T cell receptor (beta chain) was recorded in a study of T cell repertoires in cytomegalovirus infection. Study overall: An indication of both CMV infection and matching HLA type came from public TCR beta signatures.

Turning to this clonotype: Its specificity is unknown.

The study, taken as a whole, reports: Cumulative public TCR beta family frequency identified carriers of CMV plus the relevant HLA. In two of eight donors, the top clonotype was HLA-C-restricted CMV-specific.

TCRdb redid the calling of the reads with MiXCR, one entry per CDR3 protein. The profile shows around 530,000 distinct CDR3 sequences, about a quarter of them singletons. The CDR3 loop spans 12 amino acids. V was clipped by 3 bases and J by 4 bases, with 6 bases between them. This sequence originates from a human donor in good health (CMV status not recorded). Some clones in this sample may be carry-over from other donors' samples. Sample: PBMCs. The genes are TRBV12-3 or TRBV12-4 and TRBJ1-2; no clear D. The CDR3 DNA is TGTGCCAGCAGTTTTTTCAGCTATGGCTACACCTTC. As protein: CASSFFSYGYTF.